Described below is a single T cell receptor (beta chain) sequence and its context. Its antigen remains unknown. One end of the junction fails to match germline, which may point to a read error. The CDR3 spans 15 residues. Germline lookup yields CDR1 SGHRS and CDR2 YFSETQ. One entry per CDR3 protein, called by TCRdb with MiXCR from the 5' RACE reads. The table records 400,000 or so distinct CDR3 sequences, 28% of them present only once. The entry originates in a study of identical twins' blood T cells. Overall study findings and caveats: Mainly, cloneset size products determined shared clonotypes, twins included.

J is TRBJ1-1 and V is TRBV5-1; D is perhaps TRBD1 (5 bases). The sequence was obtained from a woman between 18 and 55 years old in good health. Sample: PBMCs. CDR3 sequence: CASILEGGVNTEAFF. As DNA, the CDR3 is TGCGCCAGCATCTTGGAAGGAGGGGTAAACACTGAAGCTTTCTTT.